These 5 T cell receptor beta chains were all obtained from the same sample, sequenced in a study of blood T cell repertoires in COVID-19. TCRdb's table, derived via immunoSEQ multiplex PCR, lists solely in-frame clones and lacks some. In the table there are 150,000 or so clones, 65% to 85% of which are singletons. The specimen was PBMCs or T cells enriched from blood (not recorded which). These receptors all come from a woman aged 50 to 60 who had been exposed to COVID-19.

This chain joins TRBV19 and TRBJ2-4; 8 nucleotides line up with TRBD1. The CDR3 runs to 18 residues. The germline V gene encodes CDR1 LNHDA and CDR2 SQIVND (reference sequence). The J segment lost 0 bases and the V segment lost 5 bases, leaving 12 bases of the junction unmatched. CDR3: CASSAQGALGEAKNIQYF. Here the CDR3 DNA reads TGTGCCAGTAGTGCCCAGGGGGCGCTGGGGGAAGCCAAAAACATTCAGTACTTC. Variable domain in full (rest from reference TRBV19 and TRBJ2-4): DGGITQSPKYLFRKEGQNVTLSCEQNLNHDAMYWYRQDPGQGLRLIYYSQIVNDFQKGDIAEGYSVSREKKESFPLTVTSAQKNPTAFYLCASSAQGALGEAKNIQYFGAGTRLSVL.

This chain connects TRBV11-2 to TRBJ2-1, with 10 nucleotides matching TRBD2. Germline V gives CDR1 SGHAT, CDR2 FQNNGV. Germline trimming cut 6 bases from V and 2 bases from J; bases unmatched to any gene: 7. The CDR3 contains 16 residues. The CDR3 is CASRTLAGAAYNEQFF. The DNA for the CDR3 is TGTGCCAGCAGAACCCTAGCGGGAGCCGCCTACAATGAGCAGTTCTTC.

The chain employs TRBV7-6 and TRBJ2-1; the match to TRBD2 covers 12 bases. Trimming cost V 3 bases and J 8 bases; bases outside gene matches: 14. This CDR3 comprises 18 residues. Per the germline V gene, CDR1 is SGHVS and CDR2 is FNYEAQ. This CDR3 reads CASSFGLAGLRDSDEQFF. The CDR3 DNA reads TGTGCCAGCAGCTTCGGACTAGCGGGGCTACGGGATTCGGATGAGCAGTTCTTC.

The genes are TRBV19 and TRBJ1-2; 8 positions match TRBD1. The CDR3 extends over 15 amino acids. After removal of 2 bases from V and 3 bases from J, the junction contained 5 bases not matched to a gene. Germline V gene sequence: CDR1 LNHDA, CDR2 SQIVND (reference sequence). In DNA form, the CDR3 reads TGTGCCAGTAGTATAAGCAGGGGGCCTTACTATGGCTACACCTTC. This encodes CASSISRGPYYGYTF.

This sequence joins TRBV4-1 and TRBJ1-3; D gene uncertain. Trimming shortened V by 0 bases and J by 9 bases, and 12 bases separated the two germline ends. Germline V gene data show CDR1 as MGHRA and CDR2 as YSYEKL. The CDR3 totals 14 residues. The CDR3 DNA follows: TGCGCCAGCAGCCAAGAATGGAGGGCGGTCACCATATATTTT. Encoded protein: CASSQEWRAVTIYF.